Below, 2 T cell receptor beta chains from the same sample are listed, as sequenced in a study of cytomegalovirus exposure and HLA in healthy donors. PCR used 60 Vbeta primers and 13 Jbeta primers. Libraries were prepared by immunoSEQ multiplex PCR; TCRdb keeps only in-frame clonotypes and omits some of them. This table holds 170,000 or so clones, under 85% found once. The sequenced sample consisted of PBMCs. The receptors were sampled from a man aged 50 or older in good health and CMV-seronegative.

The chain couples TRBV10-3 to TRBJ2-1; 8 nucleotides match TRBD2. The J segment lost 9 bases and the V segment lost 5 bases, leaving 6 bases of the junction unmatched. This CDR3 comprises 13 residues. CDR1 and CDR2 (germline): ENHRY, SYGVKD. CDR3 sequence reads: CAISQGLGVEQFF. Written as DNA, the CDR3 is TGTGCCATCAGTCAGGGACTAGGAGTTGAGCAGTTCTTC.

V and J are TRBV7-3 and TRBJ2-1; 7 positions agree with TRBD2. J was trimmed by 5 bases and V by 7 bases; bases with no gene match: 11. This CDR3 contains 15 residues. CDR1 SGHTA and CDR2 FQGTGA come from the germline V gene. The DNA of the CDR3 is TGTGCCAGCACCTCCCGTGGGGGGGGGAACAATGAGCAGTTCTTC. This codes for CASTSRGGGNNEQFF.